The sequence of this T cell receptor beta chain was determined in a study of T cells in Graves' hyperthyroidism and ophthalmopathy. This clonotype was detected ten times or more. Between the trimmed V and J ends, which lost 3 bases and 7 bases, there was a span of 19 bases. This CDR3 has 15 amino acids. CDR1 and CDR2 (germline): DFQATT, SNEGSKA (reference sequence). Regions amplified from RNA transcripts were the TCR beta CDR3 regions. TCR CDR3 underwent first-round RT-PCR with the HTBI primer set. TCRdb ran MiXCR on the multiplex PCR reads and lists one entry per CDR3 protein. Among about 560,000 distinct CDR3 sequences listed, around a sixth were seen once. Diagnosis of hyperthyroidism was new in patients aged 18 to 65, and its duration was under 2 months.

Material: blood. This chain links TRBV20-1 with TRBJ2-1, with D possibly called TRBD1 or TRBD2 (6 bases each). The sequence derives from a woman in her twenties or thirties with Graves' hyperthyroidism. The CDR3 sequence is CSASGLGGAGNEQFF. Written as DNA, the CDR3 is TGCAGTGCTAGCGGACTGGGGGGCGCAGGAAATGAGCAGTTCTTC.